These 15 T cell receptor beta chains were sequenced from one sample in a study of post-analysis software for immune sequencing data. Study-level results: TRBV segments more frequent in patients than in controls numbered several and included TRBV5-6, TRBV5-1 and TRBV20-1.

Unique molecular identifiers had been added to the TCR beta cDNA libraries. Each CDR3 protein is one row after TCRdb ran MiXCR on the PCR reads. The table records about 770,000 distinct CDR3 sequences, around 45% of them present only once. These TCRs' antigens remain unknown. Sequenced material: blood. These receptors were taken from a girl aged 5-17 years with multiple sclerosis.

The chain joins TRBV10-3 to TRBJ1-5; TRBD1 matches at 9 bases. The CDR3 extends over 14 amino acids. Per germline, CDR1 ENHRY and CDR2 SYGVKD. The V and J ends lost 6 bases and 5 bases, in that order; junction bases with no gene match: 5. The CDR3 nucleotides are TGTGCCATCAGCGACAGGGGGTCGGATCAGCCCCAGCATTTT. Translating gives CAISDRGSDQPQHF.

This chain connects TRBV7-2 to TRBJ2-7; D unresolved. The CDR3 consists of 14 residues. Germline values: CDR1 SGHTA, CDR2 FQGNSA. Trimming removed 5 bases from V and 3 bases from J, with 14 bases in between. The CDR3 nucleotides read TGTGCCAGCAGCCAAACAACGACCCGCTACGAGCAGTACTTC. Its protein product is CASSQTTTRYEQYF.

V is TRBV4-1 and J is TRBJ2-1; the D is unclear. CDR3 length equals 14 residues. CDR1 and CDR2 (germline): MGHRA, YSYEKL. Trimming took off 0 bases at V and 9 bases at J, with 12 bases between the two ends. The CDR3 DNA reads TGCGCCAGCAGCCAAGAAGTACCTATCACTGAGCAGTTCTTC. This translates into CASSQEVPITEQFF.

This clonotype is a singleton in its sample. The V call is TRBV6-5, the J call TRBJ2-6, with 13 bases that match TRBD2. The trim removed 0 bases at V and 2 bases at J, leaving 1 base unmatched. The CDR3 runs to 18 residues. Per germline, CDR1 MNHEY and CDR2 SVGAGI. The CDR3 sequence is CASSYSGLAGTGANVLTF. As DNA, the CDR3 is TGTGCCAGCAGTTACTCGGGACTAGCGGGAACTGGGGCCAACGTCCTGACTTTC.

This clonotype was recorded a few times. The chain links TRBV7-2 to TRBJ2-3; D could derive from TRBD1 or TRBD2 (5 bases each). The V and J ends lost 0 bases and 2 bases respectively, with 9 bases between them. The CDR3 consists of 15 residues. The germline V gene has CDR1 SGHTA and CDR2 FQGNSA. The CDR3: CASSLAGTATDTQYF. Here the CDR3 DNA reads TGTGCCAGCAGCTTAGCGGGGACGGCCACAGATACGCAGTATTTT.

This chain links TRBV6-6 with TRBJ1-2; D is ambiguous. The germline gives CDR1 MNHNY, CDR2 SVGAGI (reference sequence). V was clipped by 0 bases and J by 4 bases, with 12 bases between them. This CDR3 spans 15 amino acids. The CDR3 region has the DNA TGTGCCAGCAGTTACTCGGAGGGATGGCCCTATGGCTACACCTTC. It yields the protein CASSYSEGWPYGYTF.

The V and J genes are TRBV3-1 and TRBJ2-6; no firm D call. The CDR3 has 16 residues. CDR1 LGHDT and CDR2 YNNKEL come from the germline V gene (reference sequence). With 4 bases removed from V and 4 bases from J, the gap between germline ends came to 14 bases. The CDR3: CASSPGMGPGANVLTF. The DNA of the CDR3 is TGTGCCAGCAGCCCTGGTATGGGTCCCGGGGCCAACGTCCTGACTTTC.

This clonotype was picked up one time. A single base separates this from a much larger clone, so it may be a read error. The chain is built from TRBV15 and TRBJ2-6, with unresolved D. CDR1 and CDR2 from the germline V gene are LNHNV and YYDKDF (reference sequence). V dropped 2 bases and J dropped 0 bases, with 8 bases sitting between them. CDR3 length: 16 residues. The CDR3 region is CATSRSHDSGANVLTF. CDR3 DNA: TGTGCCACCAGCAGAAGTCACGACTCTGGGGCCAACGTCCTGACTTTC.

The chain links TRBV24-1 to TRBJ2-1, with D possibly matching TRBD2 (6 bases). The V and J ends lost 4 bases and 4 bases respectively, with 16 bases between them. CDR3 length equals 16 residues. CDR1 is KGHDR and CDR2 is SFDVKD in the germline V gene. CDR3 sequence (DNA): TGTGCCACCAGTGACCCCGCCCGGGCGGGGTACAATGAGCAGTTCTTC. Translation: CATSDPARAGYNEQFF.

CDR3 protein: CARSQTQLANYGYTF. The CDR3 DNA reads as TGTGCCAGAAGTCAAACCCAGTTAGCTAACTATGGCTACACCTTC. The rearrangement links TRBV6-1 to TRBJ1-2, with D unclear. The germline V and J ends were trimmed by 9 bases and 0 bases, with 17 bases remaining between them. Germline-derived CDR1 and CDR2 are MNHNS and SASEGT. The CDR3 contains 15 residues.

The chain is built from TRBV20-1 and TRBJ2-1, with D possibly TRBD1 on 6 matching bases. The CDR3 is 15 residues long. The V end lost 0 bases, the J end lost 9 bases, and 18 bases lay between the germline ends. Germline V CDR1 and CDR2: DFQATT, SNEGSKA (reference sequence). Here the CDR3 reads CSARDPGHRAFEQFF. Written as DNA, the CDR3 is TGCAGTGCTAGAGATCCGGGACACCGGGCTTTTGAGCAGTTCTTC.

The CDR3 sequence is CASSSTLGGRSNEKLFF. Written as DNA, the CDR3 is TGTGCCAGCAGCTCCACCCTTGGGGGCAGATCAAATGAAAAACTGTTTTTT. The rearrangement uses TRBV7-9 and TRBJ1-4; D is possibly TRBD1 (6 bases). There are 17 residues in the CDR3. CDR1 is SEHNR and CDR2 is FQNEAQ in the germline V gene (reference sequence). The V and J ends lost 4 bases and 5 bases respectively, with 20 bases between them.

The V gene is TRBV6-5, the J gene TRBJ2-7; 12 bases match TRBD2. V shed 2 bases and J 4 bases; nucleotides not matched to a gene: 3. Germline V gene sequence: CDR1 MNHEY, CDR2 SVGAGI. The length of the CDR3 is 15 residues. CDR3 DNA: TGTGCCAGCAGTTACACGGGACTAGCGGGTTACGAGCAGTACTTC. Protein: CASSYTGLAGYEQYF.

This clonotype has just a few counts. For the CDR3, the DNA is TGCGCCAGCAGCATGGAAGGAACCCAAGAGACCCAGTACTTC. Translation: CASSMEGTQETQYF. This chain joins TRBV5-1 and TRBJ2-5; no clear D gene. Germline CDR1 reads SGHRS; CDR2 reads YFSETQ. The CDR3 sequence is 14 residues long. With 4 bases removed from V and 1 base from J, the gap between germline ends came to 11 bases. Using reference TRBV5-1 and TRBJ2-5 for the parts outside the CDR3, the full variable domain is KAGVTQTPRYLIKTRGQQVTLSCSPISGHRSVSWYQQTPGQGLQFLFEYFSETQRNKGNFPGRFSGRQFSNSRSEMNVSTLELGDSALYLCASSMEGTQETQYFGPGTRLLVL.

The genes are TRBV5-6 and TRBJ1-1; D remains unclear. The CDR3 totals 13 residues. Looked up from germline, CDR1 is SGHDT and CDR2 is YYEEEE. The V end was cut by 6 bases, the J end by 2 bases, with 11 bases between. This CDR3 is CASNLSVNTEAFF. The CDR3 nucleotides read TGTGCCAGCAACTTATCTGTAAACACTGAAGCTTTCTTT.